The source of this T cell receptor beta chain is a study of blood T cell repertoires in COVID-19. The wider study: Both acute and convalescent COVID-19 samples were obtained from the United States, Italy and Spain. Sources were T cells, B-cell-depleted T cells, or PBMCs; the material itself was cDNA or gDNA.

Study processing details: Reference gene primer amplification gave estimated nucleated cell counts. This table comes from immunoSEQ multiplex PCR, and its TCRdb copy is limited to in-frame clones, with some not included. The DNA was the basis for D and trimming; V, J and clone size are from that table. There are roughly 180,000 clones in the sample; 80% to 85% occur only once, and around 5.2% lies in the top ten. Trimming took 3 bases from V and 4 from J; bases not matched to a gene: 8. This CDR3 comprises 14 residues. Germline V gives CDR1 DFQATT, CDR2 SNEGSKA (reference sequence). Sequenced material: peripheral blood. V usage is TRBV20-1 and J usage is TRBJ1-2; 7 nucleotides line up with TRBD1. This clonotype was obtained from a woman aged 25 to 39 with acute or convalescent COVID-19. CDR3 amino acids: CSASVGGKGYGYTF. CDR3 DNA sequence: TGCAGTGCTAGTGTAGGGGGCAAGGGCTATGGCTACACCTTC.